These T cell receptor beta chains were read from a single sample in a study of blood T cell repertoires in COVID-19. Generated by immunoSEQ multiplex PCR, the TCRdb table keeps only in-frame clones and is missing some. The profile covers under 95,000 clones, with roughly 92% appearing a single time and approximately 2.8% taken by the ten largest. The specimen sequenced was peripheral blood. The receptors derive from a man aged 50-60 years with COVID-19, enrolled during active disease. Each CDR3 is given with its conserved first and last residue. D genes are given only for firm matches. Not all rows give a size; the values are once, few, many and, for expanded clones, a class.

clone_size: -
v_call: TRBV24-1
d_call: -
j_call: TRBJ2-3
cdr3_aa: CATSDPTQGKDTQYF
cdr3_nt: TGTGCCACCAGTGACCCAACCCAGGGTAAAGATACGCAGTATTTT

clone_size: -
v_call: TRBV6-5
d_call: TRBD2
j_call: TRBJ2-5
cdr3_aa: CASNHPSGRKETQYF
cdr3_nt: TGTGCCAGCAACCATCCTAGCGGGAGGAAAGAGACCCAGTACTTC

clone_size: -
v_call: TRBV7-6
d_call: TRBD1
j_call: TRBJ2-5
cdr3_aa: CASSLQGVETQYF
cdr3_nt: TGTGCCAGCAGCTTACAGGGGGTAGAGACCCAGTACTTC

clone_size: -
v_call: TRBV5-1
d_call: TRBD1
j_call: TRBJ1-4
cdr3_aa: CASSEGTGVREKLFF
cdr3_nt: TGCGCCAGCAGCGAGGGGACAGGGGTGAGGGAAAAACTGTTTTTT

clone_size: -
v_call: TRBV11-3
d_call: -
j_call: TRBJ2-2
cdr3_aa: CASSLDRNTGELFF
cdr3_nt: TGTGCCAGCAGCTTAGATCGTAACACCGGGGAGCTGTTTTTT

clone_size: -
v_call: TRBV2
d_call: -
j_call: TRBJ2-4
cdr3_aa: CASMLDIGRNIQYF
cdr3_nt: TGTGCCAGCATGTTAGACATCGGGAGAAACATTCAGTACTTC

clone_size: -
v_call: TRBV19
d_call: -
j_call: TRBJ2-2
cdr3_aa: CASGAGANTGELFF
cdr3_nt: TGTGCCAGTGGGGCAGGGGCGAACACCGGGGAGCTGTTTTTT

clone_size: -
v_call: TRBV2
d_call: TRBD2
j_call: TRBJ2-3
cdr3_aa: CASSEALAGGADTQYF
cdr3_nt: TGTGCCAGCAGTGAAGCCCTAGCGGGAGGGGCAGATACGCAGTATTTT

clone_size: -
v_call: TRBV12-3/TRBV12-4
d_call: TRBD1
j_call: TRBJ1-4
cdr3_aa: CASRRQGAEKLFF
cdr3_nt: TGTGCCAGCAGGAGACAGGGGGCTGAAAAACTGTTTTTT

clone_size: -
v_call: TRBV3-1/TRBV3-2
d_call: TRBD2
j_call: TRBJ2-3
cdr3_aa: CASSQETSGLDTQYF
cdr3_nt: TGTGCCAGCAGCCAAGAGACTAGCGGGTTAGATACGCAGTATTTT

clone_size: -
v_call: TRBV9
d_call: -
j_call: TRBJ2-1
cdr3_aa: CASSISSRLSNEQFF
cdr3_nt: TGTGCCAGCAGCATCTCATCTAGATTGAGCAATGAGCAGTTCTTC

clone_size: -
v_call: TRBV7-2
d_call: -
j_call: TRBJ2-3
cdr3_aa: CASSLISSGTDTQYF
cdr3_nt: TGTGCCAGCAGTCTTATAAGCAGCGGCACAGATACGCAGTATTTT

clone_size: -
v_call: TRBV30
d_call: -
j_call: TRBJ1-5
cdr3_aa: CAWSVAPQQPQHF
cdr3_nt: TGTGCCTGGAGTGTAGCCCCTCAACAGCCCCAGCATTTT

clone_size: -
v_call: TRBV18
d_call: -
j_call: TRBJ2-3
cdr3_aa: CASSPPQRGTDTQYF
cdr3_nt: TGTGCCAGCTCACCACCCCAGCGGGGCACAGATACGCAGTATTTT

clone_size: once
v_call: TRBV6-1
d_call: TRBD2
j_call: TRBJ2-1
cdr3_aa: CASSEMGLAYEQFF
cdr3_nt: TGTGCCAGCAGTGAAATGGGACTAGCCTATGAGCAGTTCTTC

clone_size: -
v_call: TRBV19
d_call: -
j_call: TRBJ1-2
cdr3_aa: CASSPPGGTPARGYTF
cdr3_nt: TGTGCCAGTAGCCCACCCGGGGGTACACCCGCCAGAGGCTACACCTTC

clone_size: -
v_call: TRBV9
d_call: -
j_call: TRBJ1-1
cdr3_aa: CASSAGVNTEAFF
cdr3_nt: TGTGCCAGCAGCGCGGGGGTGAACACTGAAGCTTTCTTT

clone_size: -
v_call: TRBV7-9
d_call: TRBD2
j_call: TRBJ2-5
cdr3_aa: CASSLGGASGRTRETQYF
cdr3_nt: TGTGCCAGCAGCTTAGGGGGAGCGAGCGGGAGAACTCGGGAGACCCAGTACTTC

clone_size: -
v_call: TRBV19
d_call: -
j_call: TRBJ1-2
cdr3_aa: CASSIPRVGENGYTF
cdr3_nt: TGTGCCAGTAGTATTCCTCGAGTCGGGGAGAATGGCTACACCTTC

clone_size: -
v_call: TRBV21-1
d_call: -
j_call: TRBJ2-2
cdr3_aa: CASSKARVTGELFF
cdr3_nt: TGTGCCAGCAGCAAAGCCCGGGTTACCGGGGAGCTGTTTTTT

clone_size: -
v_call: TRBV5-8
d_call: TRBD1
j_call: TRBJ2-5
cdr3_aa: CASSLGQGLVGETQYF
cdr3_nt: TGTGCCAGCAGCCTGGGACAGGGATTAGTGGGAGAGACCCAGTACTTC